This TCR beta chain was captured by sequencing in a study of blood T cell repertoires in COVID-19. Study context: Researchers got acute and convalescent COVID-19 samples from the United States, Italy and Spain.

Per germline, CDR1 SGHRS and CDR2 YFSETQ. The CDR3 runs 14 residues. V dropped 3 bases and J dropped 3 bases, with 13 bases sitting between them. Per the original methods: Scientists estimated how many nucleated cells there were by amplifying reference gene primers. Clones were read by immunoSEQ multiplex PCR, and TCRdb kept only the in-frame ones, dropping some. Clone size and V and J calls were adopted from that table, with D and trimming inferred from the DNA. The data hold some 39,000 clones, with under 80% observed a single time. The rearrangement uses TRBV5-1 and TRBJ2-7, with D perhaps matching TRBD2 (5 bases). Sequencing input: peripheral blood. This receptor was identified in a man aged 80 or over with acute or convalescent COVID-19. The CDR3 coding sequence is TGCGCCAGCAGCTCGACAAGCGGCCGCTACGAGCAGTACTTC. Its protein product is CASSSTSGRYEQYF.